What follows describes a single T cell receptor beta chain. Its antigen is not known. This entry belongs to a study of shared clonotypes between healthy human individuals. The overall study: Per donor, CD8 memory used one plate, CD8 naive used two, CD4 memory used three and CD4 naive used three. Study-level findings and limits: Memory subsets generally showed smaller estimated richness than naive subsets did. In having few donors, the study represented limited genetic and exposure-history diversity.

The naive CD8 fraction comprised CD45RO-negative cells positively selected for CCR7 and excluded terminally differentiated effector memory CD45RA+ cells. Germline assignment: CDR1 SGDLS and CDR2 YYNGEE. Trimming took off 0 bases at V and 3 bases at J, with 16 bases between the two ends. The CDR3 runs 16 residues. The assay was run at deep level. Some clones are missing from TCRdb's copy, which holds only in-frame ones; the method was immunoSEQ multiplex PCR. The table records some 2 million clones, approximately 94% of them present only once. The V gene is TRBV9, the J gene TRBJ2-7, with D maybe TRBD1 (5 bases). This clonotype was obtained from a man aged 18-30 years in good health. The sample comprised naive CD8+ T cells sorted from blood. The CDR3 is CASSVGGSGINYEQYF. The CDR3 DNA is TGTGCCAGCAGCGTAGGTGGTTCAGGGATCAACTACGAGCAGTACTTC.